The 7 T cell receptor beta chains listed next were all sequenced from one sample in a study of shared clonotypes between healthy human individuals. Profiling relied on immunoSEQ multiplex PCR, and the TCRdb table lists in-frame clones only, not all of them. The sample shows roughly 700,000 clones, around two thirds of them seen only once. The source material was memory CD4+ T cells sorted from blood. Subset noted: CD45RA-negative fraction. The receptors derive from a woman in her 30s in good health.

The chain is built from TRBV12-2 and TRBJ2-3; the table's D call of TRBD2 was not tested on the DNA. TRBV12-2 is a recognized pseudogene. This CDR3 region has 18 residues. CDR3 nucleotides: TGTGCAAGTCGCTTAAAAGTCACTGTTGAGTTCCCCACAGATACGCAGTATTTT. Amino acid sequence: CASRLKVTVEFPTDTQYF.

V gene TRBV16 combines with J gene TRBJ1-1, with D possibly TRBD1 on 6 matching bases. The ends were cut back, 2 bases at V and 7 bases at J, with 14 bases in the middle. CDR1 and CDR2 from the germline V gene are KGHSY and FQNENV. This CDR3 has 14 residues. The CDR3 bases are TGTGCCAGCAGCCAAGAACTGAGGGACAATGAAGCTTTCTTT. Protein: CASSQELRDNEAFF.

The chain joins TRBV5-1 to TRBJ1-2, with D possibly being TRBD1 (6 bases). The CDR3 sequence is 13 residues long. Trimming cost V 1 base and J 8 bases, with 12 bases left between them. Germline-derived CDR1 and CDR2 are SGHRS and YFSETQ. The CDR3 spells CASSLKTGRGYTF. The CDR3 nucleotides read TGCGCCAGCAGCTTGAAGACAGGACGGGGCTACACCTTC.

The rearrangement joins TRBV6-6 to TRBJ2-2; tentative D call: TRBD1 (6 bases). From germline, CDR1 is MNHNY and CDR2 SVGAGI (reference sequence). CDR3 length equals 14 residues. V gave up 7 bases and J gave up 1 base, with 10 bases separating them. This CDR3 reads CASTSTGNTGELFF. CDR3 in DNA: TGTGCCAGCACCTCGACAGGGAACACCGGGGAGCTGTTTTTT.

The CDR3 region is CASSPGLAGGRGTQYF. CDR3 sequence (DNA): TGTGCCAGCAGCCCGGGACTAGCGGGAGGTAGAGGGACCCAGTACTTC. The chain joins TRBV5-6 to TRBJ2-5; 15 nucleotides line up with TRBD2. The CDR3 loop spans 16 amino acids. The germline V gene encodes CDR1 SGHDT and CDR2 YYEEEE. J lost 7 bases, V lost 4 bases, and 8 bases had no gene match.

The rearrangement links TRBV6-5 to TRBJ1-1; D might be TRBD1 (6 bases). V was trimmed by 2 bases and J by 2 bases, leaving 12 bases between them. The CDR3 covers 15 residues. The germline V gene encodes CDR1 MNHEY and CDR2 SVGAGI. CDR3 loop: CASSYGGQINTEAFF. In nucleotides, the CDR3 is TGTGCCAGCAGTTACGGGGGACAAATAAACACTGAAGCTTTCTTT.

This chain uses TRBV19 with TRBJ1-1; maybe TRBD1 (5 bases). The CDR3 extends over 15 amino acids. The V and J ends lost 6 bases and 1 base respectively, with 15 bases between them. From germline, CDR1 is LNHDA and CDR2 SQIVND (reference sequence). CDR3 bases: TGTGCCAGTAGGTGGGGACCTTCCCCGAACACTGAAGCTTTCTTT. Its translation is CASRWGPSPNTEAFF.